The 18 T cell receptor beta chains below come from one sample, sequenced in a study of cytomegalovirus exposure and HLA in healthy donors. PCR involved 60 Vbeta and 13 Jbeta primers. The protocol was immunoSEQ multiplex PCR, while the TCRdb copy is restricted to in-frame clones and leaves out a portion. The table records fewer than 250,000 clones, roughly 80% of them present only once. Sequencing was carried out using PBMCs. These receptors were collected from a man aged 40-50 years in good health and CMV-seropositive.

The chain carries TRBV30 and TRBJ1-1; D remains ambiguous. Germline V gene lookup returns CDR1 GTSNPN and CDR2 SVGIG (reference sequence). The CDR3 covers 15 residues. The V end lost 2 bases, the J end lost 0 bases, and 13 bases lay between the germline ends. CDR3 protein: CAWSKQAGVNTEAFF. CDR3 nucleotide sequence: TGTGCCTGGAGTAAGCAGGCCGGGGTGAACACTGAAGCTTTCTTT. Full variable domain (rest looked up from reference TRBV30 and TRBJ1-1): SQTIHQWPATLVQPVGSPLSLECTVEGTSNPNLYWYRQAAGRGLQLLFYSVGIGQISSEVPQNLSASRPQDRQFILSSKKLLLSDSGFYLCAWSKQAGVNTEAFFGQGTRLTVV.

This chain joins TRBV7-7 and TRBJ2-5; D is ambiguous. The CDR3 runs to 15 residues. Germline lookup yields CDR1 SSHAT and CDR2 FNYEAQ (reference sequence). Trimming stripped 0 bases from V and 0 bases from J, with 8 bases between. In nucleotides, the CDR3 is TGTGCCAGCAGCTTAGCCGGAGCGAACCAAGAGACCCAGTACTTC. Its translation: CASSLAGANQETQYF.

This clone showed up just once. The rearrangement joins TRBV7-3 to TRBJ1-1; D unclear. Germline V CDR1 and CDR2: SGHTA, FQGTGA. Trimming removed 0 bases from V and 5 bases from J, with 10 bases in between. The CDR3 spans 14 residues. CDR3 nucleotide sequence: TGTGCCAGCAGCTTAACCGGTACAGCAACTGAAGCTTTCTTT. Translating it yields CASSLTGTATEAFF.

The CDR3 protein is CASSHLGLEETQYF. For the CDR3, the DNA is TGTGCCAGTAGCCACCTCGGACTAGAAGAGACCCAGTACTTC. This chain joins TRBV19 and TRBJ2-5; 7 bases map to TRBD2. V dropped 6 bases and J dropped 3; count of bases not matched to a gene: 7. The CDR3 has 14 amino acids. CDR1 and CDR2 (germline): LNHDA, SQIVND (reference sequence).

With respect to this clone: One junction end does not reproduce the germline sequence, and a read error may be involved. The gene calls are TRBV7-9 and TRBJ1-1, with TRBD1 matching 8 bases. The CDR3 totals 14 residues. The germline CDR1 and CDR2 sequences are SEHNR and FQNEAQ (reference sequence). In DNA, the CDR3 is TGTTCCAGCAGCTCACAGGGGGGGATCACTGAAGCTTTCTTT. This encodes CSSSSQGGITEAFF.

This chain joins TRBV5-1 and TRBJ2-1; no definite D call. Trimming took 4 bases from V and 0 from J, leaving 11 bases between them. Germline loops: CDR1 SGHRS, CDR2 YFSETQ. CDR3 length: 15 amino acids. CDR3 DNA: TGCGCCAGCAGCGTCGACTCCGACTCCTACAATGAGCAGTTCTTC. Amino acid sequence: CASSVDSDSYNEQFF.

The chain's CDR3 is CASSPGTSGRDRTQYF. CDR3 DNA: TGTGCCAGCAGCCCAGGGACTAGCGGGAGGGACCGAACGCAGTATTTT. V usage is TRBV11-2 and J usage is TRBJ2-3; 16 bases line up with TRBD2. The V and J ends lost 5 bases and 9 bases, in that order; junction bases with no gene match: 8. Germline V gene data show CDR1 as SGHAT and CDR2 as FQNNGV. CDR3 size: 16 residues. Drawing the rest from reference TRBV11-2 and TRBJ2-3, the complete variable domain is EAGVAQSPRYKIIEKRQSVAFWCNPISGHATLYWYQQILGQGPKLLIQFQNNGVVDDSQLPKDRFSAERLKGVDSTLKIQPAKLEDSAVYLCASSPGTSGRDRTQYFGPGTRLTVL.

This clone is a singleton in its sample. The chain is built from TRBV30 and TRBJ2-5; D is perhaps TRBD1 (5 bases). The CDR3 spans 13 residues. V was pared by 2 bases and J by 3 bases, with 10 bases between. Looked up from germline, CDR1 is GTSNPN and CDR2 is SVGIG (reference sequence). In nucleotides, the CDR3 is TGTGCCTGGAGTCGTCCAGGGAAAGAGACCCAGTACTTC. Its translation: CAWSRPGKETQYF.

The chain combines TRBV27 with TRBJ2-1, with 7 bases that match TRBD2. The CDR3 extends over 17 amino acids. Trimming took 5 bases from V and 7 from J; bases not matched to a gene: 17. Germline V gives CDR1 MNHEY, CDR2 SMNVEV (reference sequence). The CDR3 region has the DNA TGTGCCAGCAGTCCGTATACCCCGGGGGGTGCGGCGAATGAGCAGTTCTTC. Amino acid sequence: CASSPYTPGGAANEQFF.

The rearrangement uses TRBV9 and TRBJ2-6; the match to TRBD2 covers 11 bases. CDR1 is SGDLS, CDR2 YYNGEE, per germline. The CDR3 has 18 amino acids. V trimming: 0 bases; J trimming: 0 bases; junction bases outside the gene matches: 2. The CDR3 protein is CASSVGLAGISGANVLTF. The CDR3 DNA follows: TGTGCCAGCAGCGTAGGACTAGCGGGAATCTCTGGGGCCAACGTCCTGACTTTC. The full variable domain, its missing parts supplied by reference TRBV9 and TRBJ2-6, is DSGVTQTPKHLITATGQRVTLRCSPRSGDLSVYWYQQSLDQGLQFLIQYYNGEERAKGNILERFSAQQFPDLHSELNLSSLELGDSALYFCASSVGLAGISGANVLTFGAGSRLTVL.

The V and J genes are TRBV9 and TRBJ1-1, with TRBD1 matching over 9 bases. CDR1 is SGDLS, CDR2 YYNGEE, per germline. The V and J ends lost 3 bases and 11 bases, in that order; junction bases with no gene match: 11. The CDR3 extends over 14 amino acids. In nucleotides, the CDR3 is TGTGCCAGCAGCGGCACAGGGGGCATAGGGGATGCTTTCTTT. It codes for CASSGTGGIGDAFF.

The genes are TRBV4-1 and TRBJ1-5; perhaps TRBD1 as D (5 bases). V was pared by 2 bases and J by 5 bases, with 13 bases between. CDR3 size: 15 residues. Germline assignment: CDR1 MGHRA and CDR2 YSYEKL. CDR3 DNA sequence: TGCGCCAGCAGCCAACTAGGGGCGAAGGATCAGCCCCAGCATTTT. This translates into CASSQLGAKDQPQHF.

DNA of the CDR3: TGCAGCGTTCGAAAAGAGGCGAATCAGCCCCAGCATTTT. Encoded protein: CSVRKEANQPQHF. V usage is TRBV29-1 and J usage is TRBJ1-5; no definite D call. There are 13 residues in the CDR3. Per the germline V gene, CDR1 is SQVTM and CDR2 is ANQGSEA. Trimming took 5 bases from V and 4 from J, leaving 12 bases between them.

This chain connects TRBV4-1 to TRBJ2-5, with 12 bases lining up with TRBD1. Germline CDR1 MGHRA, CDR2 YSYEKL. CDR3 length equals 16 residues. With 3 bases clipped from V and 4 bases from J, the junction kept 6 bases outside the gene matches. CDR3 residues: CASSQAGTGGRETQYF. CDR3 DNA sequence: TGCGCCAGCAGCCAGGCCGGGACAGGGGGCCGAGAGACCCAGTACTTC.

This clone has a handful of counts. The V call is TRBV5-6, the J call TRBJ2-3; tentative D call: TRBD2 (5 bases). Germline V gives CDR1 SGHDT, CDR2 YYEEEE. The CDR3 has 14 residues. V lost 3 bases to trimming and J lost 2 bases, with 10 bases between them. CDR3 region: CASSSGYFTDTQYF. The CDR3 DNA sequence: TGTGCCAGCAGCTCGGGATATTTCACAGATACGCAGTATTTT.

V and J are TRBV5-4 and TRBJ1-2; D is perhaps TRBD1 (5 bases). The CDR3 runs 13 residues. V shed 2 bases and J shed 3 bases, with 8 bases lying between them. Germline V gives CDR1 SGHNT, CDR2 YYREEE (reference sequence). In DNA, the CDR3 is TGTGCCAGCAGCTTCACAGGAGACTATGGCTACACCTTC. Encoded protein: CASSFTGDYGYTF.

The chain has TRBV18 and TRBJ2-7; TRBD1 matches 7 bases. With V trimmed by 5 bases and J by 5 bases, 12 bases remained unmatched. This CDR3 comprises 15 residues. CDR1 and CDR2 (germline): KGHSH, LQKENI. In DNA form, the CDR3 reads TGTGCCAGCTCAAATGCCCTACAGGGGCGGGACGAGCAGTACGTC. Encoded protein: CASSNALQGRDEQYV.

V and J are TRBV27 and TRBJ1-1; TRBD1 matches at 9 bases. CDR3 length: 13 residues. The germline V gene encodes CDR1 MNHEY and CDR2 SMNVEV (reference sequence). J was trimmed by 5 bases and V by 4 bases; bases with no gene match: 2. Written as DNA, the CDR3 is TGTGCCAGCAGTTGGACAGGGGAGACTGAAGCTTTCTTT. Its translation is CASSWTGETEAFF.